This T cell receptor (beta chain) originates from a study of siplizumab effects on memory and regulatory T cells. General study findings and limits: Controls showed an average of around 27% Treg-derived mappable alloreactive CD4+ clones, while siplizumab showed approximately 69%. Unstimulated naive T cells seemed to show more diversity than memory cells did, and they also seemed to be among the major contributors to the alloresponse.

About this clone itself: The antigen remains undetermined.

Per-sample assaying covered 80,000 to 100,000 TCR templates. Using immunoSEQ multiplex PCR, the repertoire was profiled, and TCRdb retains in-frame clones only, with some absent. The sample consists of over 65,000 clones, about 92% of them appearing once. V gave up 4 bases and J gave up 0 bases; unmatched junction bases: 7. This CDR3 is built from 16 residues. Germline CDR1 and CDR2: SGHRS and YFSETQ. The source is a human donor in good health. The rearrangement links TRBV5-1 to TRBJ2-1; 7 bases are shared with TRBD1. The sample was CD8+ T cells sorted from blood. CDR3 protein: CASSLDRLSSYNEQFF. CDR3 coding DNA: TGCGCCAGCAGCCTGGACAGGCTGAGCTCCTACAATGAGCAGTTCTTC.